This paragraph covers one TCR beta chain sequence. As yet, its antigen is unknown. The data derive from a study of graft-versus-host responses after intestinal transplantation. Overall study findings and caveats: Researchers found GvH clones in recipient marrow, and some showed up first in ileum or blood.

Only in-frame clones appear in the TCRdb table, and some are missing; sequencing was by immunoSEQ multiplex PCR. The table has about 40,000 clones, 91% seen once. V was trimmed by 2 bases and J by 8 bases, leaving 16 bases between them. Germline CDR1 is SGHTA and CDR2 is FQGTGA. This CDR3 contains 15 residues. This chain links TRBV7-3 with TRBJ2-1, with D tentatively TRBD1 (6 bases). This TCR derives from a human patient who received an intestinal transplant, so some T cells may come from the graft donor. The sequenced sample was PBMCs, obtained 300 to 330 days after intestinal transplant. CDR3 region: CASSLEGDNGDEQFF. The CDR3 region has the DNA TGTGCCAGCAGCTTAGAGGGGGATAATGGTGATGAGCAGTTCTTC. Full variable domain (rest looked up from reference TRBV7-3 and TRBJ2-1): GAGVSQTPSNKVTEKGKYVELRCDPISGHTALYWYRQSLGQGPEFLIYFQGTGAADDSGLPNDRFFAVRPEGSVSTLKIQRTERGDSAVYLCASSLEGDNGDEQFFGPGTRLTVL.